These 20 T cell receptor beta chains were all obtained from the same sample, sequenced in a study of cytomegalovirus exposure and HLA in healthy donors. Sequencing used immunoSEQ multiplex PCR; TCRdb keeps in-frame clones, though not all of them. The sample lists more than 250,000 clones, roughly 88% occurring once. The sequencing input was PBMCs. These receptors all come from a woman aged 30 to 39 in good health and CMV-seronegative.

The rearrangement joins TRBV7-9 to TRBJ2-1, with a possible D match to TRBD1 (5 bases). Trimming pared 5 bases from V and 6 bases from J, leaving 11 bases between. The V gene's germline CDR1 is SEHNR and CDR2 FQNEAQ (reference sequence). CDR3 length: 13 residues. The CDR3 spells CASSEQESNEQFF. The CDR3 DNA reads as TGTGCCAGCAGCGAACAGGAATCCAATGAGCAGTTCTTC.

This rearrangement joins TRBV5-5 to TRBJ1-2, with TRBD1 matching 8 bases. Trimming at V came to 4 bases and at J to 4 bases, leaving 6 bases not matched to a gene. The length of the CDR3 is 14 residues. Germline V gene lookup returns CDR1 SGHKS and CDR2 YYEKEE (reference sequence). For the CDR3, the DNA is TGTGCCAGCAGCAAGGGACAGGCCATCTATGGCTACACCTTC. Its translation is CASSKGQAIYGYTF.

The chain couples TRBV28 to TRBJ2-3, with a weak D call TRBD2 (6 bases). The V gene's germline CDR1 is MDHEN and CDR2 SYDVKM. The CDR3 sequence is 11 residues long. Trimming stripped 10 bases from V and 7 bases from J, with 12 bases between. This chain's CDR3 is CATALAHTQYF. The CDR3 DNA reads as TGTGCCACCGCGCTAGCGCATACGCAGTATTTT. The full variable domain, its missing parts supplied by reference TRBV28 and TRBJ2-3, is DVKVTQSSRYLVKRTGEKVFLECVQDMDHENMFWYRQDPGLGLRLIYFSYDVKMKEKGDIPEGYSVSREKKERFSLILESASTNQTSMYLCATALAHTQYFGPGTRLTVL.

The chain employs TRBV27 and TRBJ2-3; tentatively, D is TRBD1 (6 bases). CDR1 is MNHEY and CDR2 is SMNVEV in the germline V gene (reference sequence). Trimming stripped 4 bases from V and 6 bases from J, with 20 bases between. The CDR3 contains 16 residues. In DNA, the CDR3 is TGTGCCAGCAGTTCTTGGCGCGAGGGGACACAGGATACGCAGTATTTT. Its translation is CASSSWREGTQDTQYF.

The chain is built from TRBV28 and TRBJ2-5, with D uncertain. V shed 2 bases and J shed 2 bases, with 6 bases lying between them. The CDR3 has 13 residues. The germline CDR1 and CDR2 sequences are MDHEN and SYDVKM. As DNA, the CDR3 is TGTGCCAGCAGTTTAGGTCAACAAGAGACCCAGTACTTC. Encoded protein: CASSLGQQETQYF.

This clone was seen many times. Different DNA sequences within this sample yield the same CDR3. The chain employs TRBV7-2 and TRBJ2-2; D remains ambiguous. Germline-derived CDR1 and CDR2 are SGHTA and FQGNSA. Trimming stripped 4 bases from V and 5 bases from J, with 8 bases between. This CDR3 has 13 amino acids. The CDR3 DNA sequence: TGTGCCAGCAGCTATACATCAACCGGGGAGCTGTTTTTT. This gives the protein CASSYTSTGELFF. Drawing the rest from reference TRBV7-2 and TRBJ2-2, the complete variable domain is GAGVSQSPSNKVTEKGKDVELRCDPISGHTALYWYRQSLGQGLEFLIYFQGNSAPDKSGLPSDRFSAERTGGSVSTLTIQRTQQEDSAVYLCASSYTSTGELFFGEGSRLTVL.

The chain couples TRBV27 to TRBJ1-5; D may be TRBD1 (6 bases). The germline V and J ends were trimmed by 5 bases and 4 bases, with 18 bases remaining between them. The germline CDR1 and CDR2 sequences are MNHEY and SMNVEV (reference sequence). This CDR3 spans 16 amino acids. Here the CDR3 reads CASSPDRLGQNQPQHF. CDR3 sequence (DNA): TGTGCCAGCAGTCCCGACAGGTTGGGACAAAATCAGCCCCAGCATTTT.

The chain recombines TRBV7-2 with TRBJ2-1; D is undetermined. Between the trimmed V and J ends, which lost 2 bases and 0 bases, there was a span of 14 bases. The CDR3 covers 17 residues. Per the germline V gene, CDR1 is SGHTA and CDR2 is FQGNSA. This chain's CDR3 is CASSLRVRVGSYNEQFF. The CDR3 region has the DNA TGTGCCAGCAGCTTACGTGTCCGAGTGGGCTCCTACAATGAGCAGTTCTTC.

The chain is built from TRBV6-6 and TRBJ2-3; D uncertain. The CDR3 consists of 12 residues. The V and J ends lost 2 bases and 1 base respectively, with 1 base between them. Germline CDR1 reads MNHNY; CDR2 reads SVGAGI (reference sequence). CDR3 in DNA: TGTGCCAGCAGTTACCGCACAGATACGCAGTATTTT. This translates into CASSYRTDTQYF.

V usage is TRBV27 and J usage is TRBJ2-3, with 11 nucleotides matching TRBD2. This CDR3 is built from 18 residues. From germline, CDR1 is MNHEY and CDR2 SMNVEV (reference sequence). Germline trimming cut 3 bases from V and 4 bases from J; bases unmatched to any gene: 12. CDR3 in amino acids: CASSLLPLLAGVPDTQYF. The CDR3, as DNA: TGTGCCAGCAGTTTGCTTCCACTACTAGCGGGAGTCCCAGATACGCAGTATTTT.

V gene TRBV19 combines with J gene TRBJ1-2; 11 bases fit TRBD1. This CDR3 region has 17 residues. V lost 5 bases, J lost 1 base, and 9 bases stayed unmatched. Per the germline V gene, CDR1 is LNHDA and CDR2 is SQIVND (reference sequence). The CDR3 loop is CASSPDRGRIINYGYTF. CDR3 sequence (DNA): TGTGCCAGTAGTCCGGACAGGGGGCGCATAATTAACTATGGCTACACCTTC.

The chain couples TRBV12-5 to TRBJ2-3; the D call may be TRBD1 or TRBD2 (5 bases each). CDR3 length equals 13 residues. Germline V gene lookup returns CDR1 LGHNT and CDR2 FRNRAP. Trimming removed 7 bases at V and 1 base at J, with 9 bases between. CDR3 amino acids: CASALGGTDTQYF. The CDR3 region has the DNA TGTGCTAGTGCCCTGGGGGGCACAGATACGCAGTATTTT.

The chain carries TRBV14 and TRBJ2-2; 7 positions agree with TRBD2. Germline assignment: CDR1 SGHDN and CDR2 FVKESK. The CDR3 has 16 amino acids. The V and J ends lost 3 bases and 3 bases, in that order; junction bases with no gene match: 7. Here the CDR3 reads CASSHGGGDYTGELFF. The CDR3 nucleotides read TGTGCCAGCAGCCATGGGGGAGGGGACTACACCGGGGAGCTGTTTTTT.

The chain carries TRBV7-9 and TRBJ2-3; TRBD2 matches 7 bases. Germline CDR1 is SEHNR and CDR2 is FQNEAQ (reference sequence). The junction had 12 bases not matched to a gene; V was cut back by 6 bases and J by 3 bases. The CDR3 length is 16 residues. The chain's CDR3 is CASRRRAGRVTDTQYF. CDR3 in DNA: TGTGCCAGCAGGAGAAGAGCGGGGCGCGTGACAGATACGCAGTATTTT.

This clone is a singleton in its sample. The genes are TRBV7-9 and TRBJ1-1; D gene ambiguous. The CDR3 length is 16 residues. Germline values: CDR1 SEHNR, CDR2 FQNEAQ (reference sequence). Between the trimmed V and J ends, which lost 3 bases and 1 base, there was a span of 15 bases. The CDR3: CASSLIEMRENTEAFF. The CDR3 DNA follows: TGTGCCAGCAGCTTGATTGAGATGCGGGAGAACACTGAAGCTTTCTTT.

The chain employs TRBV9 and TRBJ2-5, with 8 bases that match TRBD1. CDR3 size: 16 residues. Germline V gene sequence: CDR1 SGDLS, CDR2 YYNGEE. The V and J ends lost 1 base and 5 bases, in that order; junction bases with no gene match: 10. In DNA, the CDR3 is TGTGCCAGCAGCGTATGGGGACAGGAGCGTCCGGAGACCCAGTACTTC. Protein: CASSVWGQERPETQYF. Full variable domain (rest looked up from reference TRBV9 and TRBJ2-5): DSGVTQTPKHLITATGQRVTLRCSPRSGDLSVYWYQQSLDQGLQFLIQYYNGEERAKGNILERFSAQQFPDLHSELNLSSLELGDSALYFCASSVWGQERPETQYFGPGTRLLVL.

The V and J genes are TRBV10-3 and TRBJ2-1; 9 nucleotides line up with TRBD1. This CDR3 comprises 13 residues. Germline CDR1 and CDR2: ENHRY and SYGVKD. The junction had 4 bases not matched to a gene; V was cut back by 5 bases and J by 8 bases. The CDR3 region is CAISSGQGDEQFF. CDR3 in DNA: TGTGCCATCAGTTCGGGACAGGGCGATGAGCAGTTCTTC.

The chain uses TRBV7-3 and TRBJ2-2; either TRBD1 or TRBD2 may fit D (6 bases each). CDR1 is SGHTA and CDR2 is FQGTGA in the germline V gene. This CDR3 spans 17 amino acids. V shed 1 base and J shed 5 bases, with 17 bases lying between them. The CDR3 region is CASSLRGGIQGTGELFF. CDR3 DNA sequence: TGTGCCAGCAGCTTAAGGGGCGGGATTCAGGGGACCGGGGAGCTGTTTTTT.

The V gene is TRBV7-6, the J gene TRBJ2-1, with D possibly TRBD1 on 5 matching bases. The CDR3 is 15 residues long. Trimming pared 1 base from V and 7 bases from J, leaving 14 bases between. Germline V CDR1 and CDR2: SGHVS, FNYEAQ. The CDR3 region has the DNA TGTGCCAGCAGCTTAGGCTCAGGGTTCTTGAATGAGCAGTTCTTC. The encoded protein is CASSLGSGFLNEQFF.

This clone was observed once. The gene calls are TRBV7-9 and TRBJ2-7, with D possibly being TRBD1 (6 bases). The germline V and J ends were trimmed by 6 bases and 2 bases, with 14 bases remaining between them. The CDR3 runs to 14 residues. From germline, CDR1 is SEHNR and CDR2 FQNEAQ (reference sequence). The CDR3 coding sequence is TGTGCCAGCAGACGGGACACCGAAACCTACGAGCAGTACTTC. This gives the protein CASRRDTETYEQYF.